This entry is about one T cell receptor (beta chain). This clone's antigen is unknown. No quality values exist for individual bases; no much larger clone is one base distant. Deletion took 3 bases off V and 1 base off J, with a span of 9 bases between the germline ends. The CDR3 goes from the cysteine to the phenylalanine over 14 residues. The sequence is cut down to CDR3 DNA, 42 bases in frame from base 1. The data originate from a study of T cells in Graves' hyperthyroidism and ophthalmopathy (dated by TCRdb to the late 2010s). About the full investigation: Peripheral blood samples were taken at initial diagnosis, before any treatment was given. An independent validation cohort of around 19 hyperthyroidism patients and 17 patients who later progressed to ophthalmopathy tested prospective prediction of ophthalmopathy. Once sampling was done, hyperthyroidism patients were given methimazole at a starting dose of 30 mg daily, whereas ophthalmopathy patients were given high-dose intravenous methylprednisolone. According to the paper, TCR Vbeta CDR3 sequencing was carried out on 120 to 150 peripheral blood samples, which came from 40 to 45 ophthalmopathy, roughly 75 hyperthyroidism and approximately 17 progressor patients. In addition, the study compared T-cell repertoires in thyroid tissue and in blood from roughly six Graves' hyperthyroidism patients. TCR V-J signatures able to tell the groups apart were searched for in a discovery cohort of some 97 patients, of whom 40 to 45 had Graves' ophthalmopathy and roughly 57 had stable Graves' hyperthyroidism. The 75 to 100 discovery patients were randomly divided into training and test sets at a 7:3 ratio. Points the paper makes about the study in general: Blood samples also contained most of the expanded thyroid clonotypes (frequency above 0.001), which suggests that blood repertoires may reflect thyroid immune responses. No statistical method was used to set the sample size in advance, and investigators knew the group allocation. Ophthalmopathy was separated from stable hyperthyroidism by a 13 V-J signature model, with over 85% sensitivity and approximately 81% specificity obtained in cross-validation and 80%/75% obtained in testing. In validation, the model predicted progression to ophthalmopathy a median of approximately 6.6 months before onset, with about 64% sensitivity and about 72% specificity.

Graves' hyperthyroidism was defined as stable when no progression to ophthalmopathy occurred over 18 months of follow-up. Hyperthyroidism patients were aged 18 to 65 years and newly diagnosed, with disease duration of less than 2 months. Exclusion was applied to patients with uncontrolled infections, other autoimmune diseases, pregnancy or lactation. Diagnoses were established on the basis of clinical symptoms, serum thyroxine and TRAb, thyroid ultrasound, and orbital computed tomography. Ficoll-Paque density gradient centrifugation was used to isolate PBMCs from under 11 ml of fresh peripheral blood. Total RNA was extracted using Trizol reagent, and RNA quality was assessed on an Agilent 2100 Bioanalyzer. Amplification of TCR beta CDR3 regions was carried out from RNA transcripts. The first round of RT-PCR for the TCR CDR3 was performed with the HTBI primer set and the Qiagen OneStep RT-PCR kit. Libraries were constructed in a second round of multiplex PCR, after which size selection and purification were carried out. Sequencing of the libraries was done on an Illumina HiSeq2000 using paired-end 100 bp reads. The authors' analysis ran thus. SOAPnuke was used to process the raw data, removing reads that contained adapters or uncalled bases, had a mean Phred below 15, or lacked an exact match to the constant primer or identifier. COPE v1.2.5 was used to merge the high-quality paired reads, and each unique nucleotide sequence was defined as a clonotype. Clonotypes were aligned to IMGT TRBV, TRBD and TRBJ reference segments using MiTCR v1.1. Analysis was restricted to V-J combinations with a frequency above 0.0001, which covered about 99% of repertoires. The TCS score was defined as F50 (clonal expansion) divided by E x V (chaos), with BLOSUM62-based TCRdist calculated between CDR3 peptides within each V-J. Welch's t-statistics and random forest reduced around 550 V-J features to fewer than 15, which were used in a naive Bayes classifier (R e1071). TCRdb's own reprocessing of the public reads used fastp at Q25 and MiXCR and kept productive beta chains. Identical CDR3 protein sequences are pooled into one entry, listed with their most common genes and DNA. The V and J calls reflect TCRdb's pipeline rather than the authors' work. Within this sample are approximately 400,000 distinct CDR3 sequences, with about 15% of them counted one time only. The ten most abundant clones make up 8% to 13% of the sample.

This TCR was sampled from a woman aged 60-75 years with Graves' hyperthyroidism. Sequencing was performed on blood. The chain was built from TRBV12-3 or TRBV12-4 and TRBJ1-1; perhaps TRBD1 is the D gene, with 5 bases matching. CDR3 loop: CASSLGGTNTEAFF. Here is the DNA: TGTGCCAGCAGTTTGGGGGGGACGAACACTGAAGCTTTCTTT.